Below, 3 T cell receptor beta chains from the same sample are listed, as sequenced in a study of cytomegalovirus exposure and HLA in healthy donors. Both 60 Vbeta primers and 13 Jbeta primers went into the PCR. The protocol was immunoSEQ multiplex PCR, while the TCRdb copy is restricted to in-frame clones and leaves out a portion. The sample lists roughly 130,000 clones; roughly 77% were seen once. Sequences were obtained from PBMCs. The origin of the receptors is a female donor in good health and CMV-seronegative.

The rearrangement links TRBV13 to TRBJ2-1; a possible D gene is TRBD1 (6 bases). Germline loops: CDR1 PRHDT, CDR2 FYEKMQ (reference sequence). The CDR3 has 12 amino acids. The ends were cut back, 5 bases at V and 9 bases at J, with 11 bases in the middle. CDR3 region: CASSPRGSEQFF. The CDR3 nucleotides are TGTGCCAGCAGCCCAAGGGGGAGTGAGCAGTTCTTC.

The chain recombines TRBV19 with TRBJ1-2; 9 nucleotides align to TRBD1. The CDR3 totals 15 residues. Germline V gene lookup returns CDR1 LNHDA and CDR2 SQIVND (reference sequence). V was clipped by 8 bases and J by 1 base; unmatched bases: 8. This CDR3 reads CASLLRTGDNYGYTF. CDR3 bases: TGTGCCAGTTTGCTTCGGACAGGGGATAACTATGGCTACACCTTC.

The table lists this clone with a few counts. This chain uses TRBV2 with TRBJ1-2; D is undetermined. Germline V CDR1 and CDR2: SNHLY, FYNNEI. V gave up 2 bases and J gave up 4 bases, with 5 bases separating them. The CDR3 consists of 12 residues. In DNA form, the CDR3 reads TGTGCCAGCAGTGAAACAATCTATGGCTACACCTTC. This gives the protein CASSETIYGYTF.